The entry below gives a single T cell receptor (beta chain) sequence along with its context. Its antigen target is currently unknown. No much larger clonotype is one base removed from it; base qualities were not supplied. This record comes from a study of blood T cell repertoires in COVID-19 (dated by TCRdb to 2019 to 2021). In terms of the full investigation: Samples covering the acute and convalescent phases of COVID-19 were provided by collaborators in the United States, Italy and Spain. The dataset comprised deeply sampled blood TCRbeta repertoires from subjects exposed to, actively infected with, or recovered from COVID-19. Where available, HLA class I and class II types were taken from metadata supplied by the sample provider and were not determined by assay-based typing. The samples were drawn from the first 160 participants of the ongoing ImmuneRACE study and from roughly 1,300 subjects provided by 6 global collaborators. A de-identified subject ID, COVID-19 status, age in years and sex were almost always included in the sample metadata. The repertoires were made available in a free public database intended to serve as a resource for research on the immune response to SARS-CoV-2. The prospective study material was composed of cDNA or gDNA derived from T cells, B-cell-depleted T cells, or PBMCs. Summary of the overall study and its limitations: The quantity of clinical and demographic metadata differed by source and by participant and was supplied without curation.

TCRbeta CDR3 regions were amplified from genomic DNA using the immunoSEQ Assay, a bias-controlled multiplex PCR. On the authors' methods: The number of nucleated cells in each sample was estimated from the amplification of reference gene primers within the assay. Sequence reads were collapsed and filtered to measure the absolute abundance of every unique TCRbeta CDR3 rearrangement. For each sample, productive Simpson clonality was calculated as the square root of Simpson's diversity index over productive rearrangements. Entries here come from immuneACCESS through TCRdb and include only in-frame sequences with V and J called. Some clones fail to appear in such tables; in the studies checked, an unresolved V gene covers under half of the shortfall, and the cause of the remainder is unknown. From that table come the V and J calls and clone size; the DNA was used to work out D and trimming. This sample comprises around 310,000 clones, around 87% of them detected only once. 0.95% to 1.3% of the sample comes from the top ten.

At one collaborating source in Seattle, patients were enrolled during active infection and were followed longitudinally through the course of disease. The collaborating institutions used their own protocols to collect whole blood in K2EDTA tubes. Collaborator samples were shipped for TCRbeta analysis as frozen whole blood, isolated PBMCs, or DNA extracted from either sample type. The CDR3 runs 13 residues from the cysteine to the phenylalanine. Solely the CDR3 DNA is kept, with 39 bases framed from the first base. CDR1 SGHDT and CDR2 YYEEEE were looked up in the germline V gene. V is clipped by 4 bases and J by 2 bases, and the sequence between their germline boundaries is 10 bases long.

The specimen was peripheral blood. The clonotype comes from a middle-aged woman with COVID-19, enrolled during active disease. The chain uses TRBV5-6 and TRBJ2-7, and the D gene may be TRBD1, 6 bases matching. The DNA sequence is TGTGCCAGCAGCCGACAGGAAACCTACGAGCAGTACTTC. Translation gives CASSRQETYEQYF.